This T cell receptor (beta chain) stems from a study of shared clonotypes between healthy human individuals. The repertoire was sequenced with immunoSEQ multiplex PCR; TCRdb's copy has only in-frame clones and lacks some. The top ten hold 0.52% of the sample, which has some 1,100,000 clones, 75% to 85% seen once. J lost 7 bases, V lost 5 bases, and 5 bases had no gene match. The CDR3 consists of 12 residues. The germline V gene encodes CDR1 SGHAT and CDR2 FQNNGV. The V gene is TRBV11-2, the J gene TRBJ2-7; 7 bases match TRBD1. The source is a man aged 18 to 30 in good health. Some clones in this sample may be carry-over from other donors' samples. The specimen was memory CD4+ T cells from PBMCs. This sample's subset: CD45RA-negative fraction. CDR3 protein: CASSTTDREQYF. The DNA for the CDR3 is TGTGCCAGCAGCACCACGGACAGGGAGCAGTACTTC.